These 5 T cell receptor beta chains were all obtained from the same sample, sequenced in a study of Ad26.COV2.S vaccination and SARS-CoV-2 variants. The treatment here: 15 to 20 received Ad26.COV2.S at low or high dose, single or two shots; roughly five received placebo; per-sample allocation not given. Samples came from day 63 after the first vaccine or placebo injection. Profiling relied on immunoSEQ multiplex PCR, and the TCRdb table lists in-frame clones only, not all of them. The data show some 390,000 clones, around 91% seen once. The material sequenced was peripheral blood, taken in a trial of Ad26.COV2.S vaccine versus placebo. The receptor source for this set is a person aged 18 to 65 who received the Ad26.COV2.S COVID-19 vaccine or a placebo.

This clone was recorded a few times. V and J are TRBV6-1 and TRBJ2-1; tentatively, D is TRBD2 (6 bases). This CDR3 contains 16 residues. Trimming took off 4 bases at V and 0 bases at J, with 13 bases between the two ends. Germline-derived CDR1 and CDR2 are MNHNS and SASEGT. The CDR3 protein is CASSGRRGSSYNEQFF. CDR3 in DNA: TGTGCCAGCAGTGGCAGACGGGGGAGCTCCTACAATGAGCAGTTCTTC.

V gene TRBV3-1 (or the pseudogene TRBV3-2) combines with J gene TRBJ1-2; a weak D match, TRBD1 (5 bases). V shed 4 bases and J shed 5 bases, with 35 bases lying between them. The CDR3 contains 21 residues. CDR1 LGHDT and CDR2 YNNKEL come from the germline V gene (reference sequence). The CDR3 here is CASSPRTFKGSVWGISYGYTF. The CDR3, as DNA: TGTGCCAGCAGCCCCAGGACCTTTAAGGGGTCGGTTTGGGGGATATCATATGGCTACACCTTC.

The CDR3 loop reads CASSLLAGGTGEQFF. CDR3 in DNA: TGTGCCAGCAGCCTCCTAGCGGGAGGGACGGGTGAGCAGTTCTTC. The rearrangement links TRBV7-3 to TRBJ2-1; 12 bases agree with TRBD2. CDR3 length: 15 amino acids. The ends lost 5 bases at V and 9 bases at J; junction bases unmatched: 8. Germline V gene data show CDR1 as SGHTA and CDR2 as FQGTGA. Supplemented by reference TRBV7-3 and TRBJ2-1, the full variable domain reads GAGVSQTPSNKVTEKGKYVELRCDPISGHTALYWYRQSLGQGPEFLIYFQGTGAADDSGLPNDRFFAVRPEGSVSTLKIQRTERGDSAVYLCASSLLAGGTGEQFFGPGTRLTVL.

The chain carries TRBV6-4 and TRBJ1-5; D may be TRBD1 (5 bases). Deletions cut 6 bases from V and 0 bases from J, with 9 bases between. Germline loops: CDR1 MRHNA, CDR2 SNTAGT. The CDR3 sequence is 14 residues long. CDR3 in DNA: TGTGCCAGCAGCCGGGACCCTAGCAATCAGCCCCAGCATTTT. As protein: CASSRDPSNQPQHF.

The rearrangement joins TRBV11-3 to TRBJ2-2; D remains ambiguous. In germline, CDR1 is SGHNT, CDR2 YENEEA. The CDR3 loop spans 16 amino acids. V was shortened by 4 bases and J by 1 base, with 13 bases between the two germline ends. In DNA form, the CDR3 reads TGTGCCAGCAGCTCTGGATTGGAGCGGAACACCGGGGAGCTGTTTTTT. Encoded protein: CASSSGLERNTGELFF. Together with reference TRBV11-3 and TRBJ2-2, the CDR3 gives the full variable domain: EAGVVQSPRYKIIEKKQPVAFWCNPISGHNTLYWYLQNLGQGPELLIRYENEEAVDDSQLPKDRFSAERLKGVDSTLKIQPAELGDSAVYLCASSSGLERNTGELFFGEGSRLTVL.